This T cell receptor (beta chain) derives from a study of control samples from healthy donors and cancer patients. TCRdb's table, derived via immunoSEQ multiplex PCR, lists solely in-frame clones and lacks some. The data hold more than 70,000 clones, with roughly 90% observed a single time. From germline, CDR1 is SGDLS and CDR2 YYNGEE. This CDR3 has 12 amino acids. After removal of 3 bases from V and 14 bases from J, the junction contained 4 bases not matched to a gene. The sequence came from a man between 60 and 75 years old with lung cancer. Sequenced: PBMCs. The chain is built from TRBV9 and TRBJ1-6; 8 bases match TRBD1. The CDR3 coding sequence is TGTGCCAGCAGCGCGGGGGGACAGGCCCTCCACTTT. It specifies CASSAGGQALHF.